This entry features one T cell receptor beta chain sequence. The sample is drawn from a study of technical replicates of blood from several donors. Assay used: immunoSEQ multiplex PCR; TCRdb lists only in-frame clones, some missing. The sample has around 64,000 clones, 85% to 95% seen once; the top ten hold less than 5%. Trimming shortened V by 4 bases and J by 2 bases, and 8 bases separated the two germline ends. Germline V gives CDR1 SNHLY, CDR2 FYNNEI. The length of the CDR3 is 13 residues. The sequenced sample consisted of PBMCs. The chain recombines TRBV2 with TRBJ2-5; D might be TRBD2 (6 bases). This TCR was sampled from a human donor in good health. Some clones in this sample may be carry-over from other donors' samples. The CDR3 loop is CASSGGEQETQYF. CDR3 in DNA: TGTGCCAGCAGTGGCGGGGAACAAGAGACCCAGTACTTC.